The rows below give T cell receptor beta chains drawn from one sample of a study of monozygotic twins with inflammatory bowel disease. TCRdb re-called the 5' RACE reads and catalogs CDR3 proteins one per entry, DNA excluded. The listing records fewer than 350,000 distinct CDR3 sequences. The specimen sequenced was blood. Receptor source: a human donor with ulcerative colitis or Crohn's disease, or a healthy co-twin of an affected twin (not recorded which). The CDR3 runs from the conserved cysteine through the conserved F or W. Fields, in order: V gene, J gene, CDR3 protein.

V gene: TRBV7-2
J gene: TRBJ1-1
CDR3 protein: CASSPEKAGLGTEAFF

V gene: TRBV20-1
J gene: TRBJ2-3
CDR3 protein: CSAKEAGWGTDTQYF

V gene: TRBV11-1
J gene: TRBJ2-7
CDR3 protein: CASSLSRTSGYEQYF

V gene: TRBV5-1
J gene: TRBJ1-6
CDR3 protein: CASSPYRGEASPLHF

V gene: TRBV10-3
J gene: TRBJ2-2
CDR3 protein: CAISFGHTGTGELFF

V gene: TRBV6-5
J gene: TRBJ1-6
CDR3 protein: CASSYLTGETPLHF

V gene: TRBV15
J gene: TRBJ2-7
CDR3 protein: CATSSPTGALYEQYF

V gene: TRBV7-9
J gene: TRBJ1-3
CDR3 protein: CASSLLLTSGNTIYF

V gene: TRBV19
J gene: TRBJ2-7
CDR3 protein: CASMGDRGYEQYF

V gene: TRBV28
J gene: TRBJ2-6
CDR3 protein: CASRLSDRAGANVLTF

V gene: TRBV2
J gene: TRBJ2-1
CDR3 protein: CASSEVRGPEQFF

V gene: TRBV28
J gene: TRBJ1-6
CDR3 protein: CAIRGNNESPLHF

V gene: TRBV28
J gene: TRBJ2-2
CDR3 protein: CASSQKFGELFF

V gene: TRBV29-1
J gene: TRBJ1-1
CDR3 protein: CSVGTGNTEAFF

V gene: TRBV6-5
J gene: TRBJ2-7
CDR3 protein: CASSYANSYEQYF

V gene: TRBV12-3/TRBV12-4
J gene: TRBJ1-2
CDR3 protein: CASSPLGTGPGGYTF

V gene: TRBV20-1
J gene: TRBJ2-5
CDR3 protein: CSASTESREETQYF

V gene: TRBV5-1
J gene: TRBJ2-5
CDR3 protein: CASSVDSWTETQYF

V gene: TRBV20-1
J gene: TRBJ2-7
CDR3 protein: CSARGGPGEHYKQYF

V gene: TRBV12-3/TRBV12-4
J gene: TRBJ2-7
CDR3 protein: CASSYRVRLDEQYF

V gene: TRBV7-9
J gene: TRBJ2-2
CDR3 protein: CASSLGGYTGELFF

V gene: TRBV11-1
J gene: TRBJ2-1
CDR3 protein: CASSLMLQGEGSNEQFF

V gene: TRBV29-1
J gene: TRBJ1-1
CDR3 protein: CSVVSGQNTEAFF

V gene: TRBV2
J gene: TRBJ1-5
CDR3 protein: CASSQDRSGNQPQHF

V gene: TRBV5-1
J gene: TRBJ1-5
CDR3 protein: CASSPQGPNSNQPQHF

V gene: TRBV3-1
J gene: TRBJ2-7
CDR3 protein: CASSQTGVPHEQYF